This T cell receptor beta chain originates from a study of blood T cell repertoires in COVID-19. Study-level background: Material from acute and convalescent COVID-19 was sourced from the United States, Italy and Spain. Sources were T cells, B-cell-depleted T cells, or PBMCs; the material itself was cDNA or gDNA.

As handled by the study authors: Amplified reference gene primers provided the basis for estimating nucleated cell counts. Sequencing used immunoSEQ multiplex PCR; TCRdb keeps in-frame clones, though not all of them. V and J calls and clone size are those listed in that table; D and trimming were worked out from the DNA. This table has 100,000 to 150,000 clones, roughly nine tenths appearing once. A word on this clone: Distinct nucleotide sequences in the sample also encode this CDR3.

V was clipped by 6 bases and J by 10 bases, with 13 bases between them. Germline CDR1 reads SEHNR; CDR2 reads FQNEAQ (reference sequence). This CDR3 is 13 amino acids long. Seattle researchers signed up patients amid active infection and tracked them longitudinally. The sample was peripheral blood. J is TRBJ1-6 and V is TRBV7-9, with D possibly being TRBD1 (6 bases). The source of this sequence is a woman in her seventies with COVID-19, enrolled during active disease. CDR3 in amino acids: CASSSGTSSPLHF. CDR3 nucleotides: TGTGCCAGCAGTTCCGGGACATCCTCACCCCTCCACTTT.